Listed below are T cell receptor beta chains from one sample, sequenced in a study of Ad26.COV2.S vaccination and SARS-CoV-2 variants. Libraries were prepared by immunoSEQ multiplex PCR; TCRdb keeps only in-frame clonotypes and omits some of them. The table lists 350,000 to 450,000 clones, roughly 84% of them singletons, with approximately 3.6% in the top ten. The specimen was peripheral blood, collected in a trial of Ad26.COV2.S vaccine versus placebo. The source is a person aged 18-65 years who received the Ad26.COV2.S COVID-19 vaccine or a placebo. CDR3s include the opening cysteine and the closing phenylalanine or tryptophan. D genes are given only for firm matches.

v_call,d_call,j_call,cdr3_nt,cdr3_aa
TRBV4-1,TRBD1,TRBJ1-1,TGCGCCAGCAGCTACAGGGACAGGGAGTACACTGAAGCTTTCTTT,CASSYRDREYTEAFF
TRBV18,NA,TRBJ2-2,TGTGCCAGCTCACCCCCGGGCCTCAACACCGGGGAGCTGTTTTTT,CASSPPGLNTGELFF
TRBV2,NA,TRBJ1-1,TGTGCCAGCAGTGAAGCTCAGGGCGGAACGAACACTGAAGCTTTCTTT,CASSEAQGGTNTEAFF
TRBV19,NA,TRBJ2-3,TGTGCCAGTAGTATTCCAGGTCCAGATACGCAGTATTTT,CASSIPGPDTQYF
TRBV7-8,NA,TRBJ1-6,TGTGCCAGCAGCTTAAGGGGGGGTAATTCACCCCTCCACTTT,CASSLRGGNSPLHF
TRBV30,NA,TRBJ1-4,TGTGCCTGGAGCGGGGCGTCTGAGTATGAAAAACTGTTTTTT,CAWSGASEYEKLFF
TRBV13,TRBD1,TRBJ2-3,TGTGCCAGCAGCGCAGTGGCCGGACAGGGACTTTTCACAGATACGCAGTATTTT,CASSAVAGQGLFTDTQYF
TRBV3-1/TRBV3-2,NA,TRBJ1-1,TGTGCCAGCAGCCCCGAGAGGGGGTGGATGAACACTGAAGCTTTCTTT,CASSPERGWMNTEAFF
TRBV12-3/TRBV12-4,NA,TRBJ2-1,TGTGCCAGCAGTACCGGGCGTGAGCAGTTCTTC,CASSTGREQFF
TRBV24-1,NA,TRBJ1-2,TGTGCCACCAGTGATTTTTGGCGTCCGACTCTTAACTATGGCTACACCTTC,CATSDFWRPTLNYGYTF
TRBV15,TRBD1,TRBJ2-3,TGTGCCACCTCTTCTACTGCAGGGGGCACGGATACGCAGTATTTT,CATSSTAGGTDTQYF